The T cell receptor (beta chain) under discussion was sequenced for a study of blood T cells in healthy people across ages. About this clonotype itself: Its target is not known.

General study points: Older individuals had lower TCR beta diversity per million T cells (the decline was roughly linear). Strongly correlated with naive T cell percentage was TCR beta diversity. Those diversity estimates obtained from one million T cells were thought to be underestimates.

Germline CDR1 and CDR2: SQVTM and ANQGSEA. This CDR3 spans 13 amino acids. PCR was performed a second time for about 7 to 11 cycles using a sample-barcoded 5' primer and a J-beta primer mix. Each cDNA was tagged by a template-switch adaptor containing 12 random nucleotides. Each CDR3 protein is one row after TCRdb ran MiXCR on the 5' RACE reads. Here the sample spans around 800,000 distinct CDR3 sequences, approximately 65% being singletons. The sample consisted of blood. The V call is TRBV29-1, the J call TRBJ1-2; D is unclear. The TCR comes from a man younger than 40 in good health. The CDR3 nucleotides read TGCAGTGTCCCCGTTGATGTCCCCTATGGCTACACCTTC. Protein sequence: CSVPVDVPYGYTF.